This T cell receptor beta chain was recorded in a study of PD-1 blockade in classical Hodgkin lymphoma. Study-wide findings and caveats: Sources of repertoire differences remain undefined, possibly disease activity or prior therapy. At baseline, newly diagnosed patients reportedly showed less TCR diversity than healthy donors.

Produced via immunoSEQ multiplex PCR; TCRdb's table is partial and in-frame only. The sample holds some 25,000 clones, around nine tenths seen once. CDR3 length equals 16 residues. V lost 3 bases and J lost 3, with 17 bases in between. Germline CDR1 is MNHEY and CDR2 is SMNVEV (reference sequence). Turning to this clone: Its antigen is still unknown.

After autologous stem cell transplantation all patients relapsed, and prior brentuximab vedotin exposure differed between cohorts. Thawed PBMCs were the source of CD8+ T cells, obtained through magnetic negative selection. The chain combines TRBV27 with TRBJ1-1; perhaps TRBD1 as D (5 bases). This receptor was taken from a human donor with classical Hodgkin lymphoma. Sequences were derived from CD8+ T cells from blood, sampled at baseline. CDR3 coding DNA: TGTGCCAGCAGTTTCCTCAGCCCGCCGGGGGACACTGAAGCTTTCTTT. It specifies CASSFLSPPGDTEAFF.